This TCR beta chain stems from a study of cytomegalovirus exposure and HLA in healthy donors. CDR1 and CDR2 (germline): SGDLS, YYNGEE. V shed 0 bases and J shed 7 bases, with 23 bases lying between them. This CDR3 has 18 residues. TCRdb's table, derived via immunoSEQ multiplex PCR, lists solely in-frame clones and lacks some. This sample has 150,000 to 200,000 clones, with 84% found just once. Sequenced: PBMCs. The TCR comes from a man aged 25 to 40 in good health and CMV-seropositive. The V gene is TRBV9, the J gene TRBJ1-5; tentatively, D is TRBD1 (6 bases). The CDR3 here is CASSVVLGGGEFMQPQHF. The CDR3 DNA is TGTGCCAGCAGCGTAGTATTAGGGGGTGGTGAGTTTATGCAGCCCCAGCATTTT.